The 4 T cell receptor beta chains given below trace back to one sample, sequenced in a study of blood T cell repertoires in COVID-19. Produced via immunoSEQ multiplex PCR; TCRdb's table is partial and in-frame only. The sample lists about 220,000 clones, 70% to 90% occurring once. The sample consisted of PBMCs or T cells enriched from blood (not recorded which). Source of these receptors: a woman aged 40 to 55 with acute COVID-19.

The chain carries TRBV7-9 and TRBJ1-1; 10 bases fit TRBD1. J lost 2 bases, V lost 5 bases, and 2 bases had no gene match. The germline V gene encodes CDR1 SEHNR and CDR2 FQNEAQ (reference sequence). The CDR3 length is 14 residues. The CDR3 sequence: CASSGDRGNTEAFF. The DNA of the CDR3 is TGTGCCAGCAGCGGGGACAGGGGAAACACTGAAGCTTTCTTT.

The chain employs TRBV4-2 and TRBJ1-2, with TRBD1 matching over 7 bases. The CDR3 has 19 residues. Germline loops: CDR1 LGHNA, CDR2 YNFKEQ. J gave up 4 bases and V 1 base, and 18 bases lay outside the gene matches. The CDR3 is CASSQGLRDSTSRIYGYTF. CDR3 bases: TGTGCCAGCAGCCAAGGCCTCCGGGACAGTACCTCCAGGATCTATGGCTACACCTTC.

This sequence joins TRBV7-9 and TRBJ2-1; D is undetermined. CDR3 size: 14 residues. Deletions cut 1 base from V and 3 bases from J, with 7 bases between. CDR1 is SEHNR, CDR2 FQNEAQ, per germline (reference sequence). CDR3 DNA sequence: TGTGCCAGCAGCTTAGAACTACTCTACAATGAGCAGTTCTTC. This sequence encodes CASSLELLYNEQFF.

This rearrangement joins TRBV19 to TRBJ1-2, with D perhaps matching TRBD1 (5 bases). Germline CDR1 is LNHDA and CDR2 is SQIVND (reference sequence). Trimming cost V 3 bases and J 4 bases, with 9 bases left between them. The CDR3 is 13 amino acids. CDR3 residues: CASSMAGRYGYTF. CDR3 in DNA: TGTGCCAGTAGTATGGCAGGGCGCTATGGCTACACCTTC.